These T cell receptor beta chains were read from a single sample in a study of blood T cell repertoires in COVID-19. TCRdb's table, derived via immunoSEQ multiplex PCR, lists solely in-frame clones and lacks some. The sample contains about 110,000 clones, roughly 76% of which appear only once. Sequences were obtained from peripheral blood. These receptors all come from a woman in her sixties with acute or convalescent COVID-19. CDR3s include the opening cysteine and the closing phenylalanine or tryptophan. A D gene is named only where the DNA matches it firmly. Clone sizes are given selectively: once, few, many, or a class where the clone is expanded.

v_call,d_call,j_call,clone_size,cdr3_nt,cdr3_aa
TRBV11-1,TRBD1,TRBJ1-1,-,TGTGCCAGCAGCCGTATCGTGGGGACAGGGAACTCGGAAGCTTTCTTT,CASSRIVGTGNSEAFF
TRBV12-3/TRBV12-4,-,TRBJ1-2,-,TGTGCCAGCAGCTCACAGGGAGCCTATGGCTACACCTTC,CASSSQGAYGYTF
TRBV30,-,TRBJ1-6,-,TGTGCCTGGAGTAGGACGGGACAACTTAATTCACCCCTCCACTTT,CAWSRTGQLNSPLHF
TRBV5-4,-,TRBJ1-2,-,TGTGCCAGCAGCTCCTTGGGGCGGGACGACTATGGCTACACCTTC,CASSSLGRDDYGYTF
TRBV7-3,-,TRBJ1-2,few,TGTGCCAGCAGCTTAACCCCCCGGGGGGACGGCTACACCTTC,CASSLTPRGDGYTF
TRBV19,-,TRBJ1-1,many,TGTGCCAGTAGTATACGGGGTGGGAACACTGAAGCTTTCTTT,CASSIRGGNTEAFF
TRBV5-1,-,TRBJ2-1,-,TGCGCCAGCAGCCTGGGGTCAGCGCGTAGCAATGAGCAGTTCTTC,CASSLGSARSNEQFF
TRBV3-1/TRBV3-2,-,TRBJ2-7,-,TGTGCCACCGAAGGGGCGTCCTACGAGCAGTACTTC,CATEGASYEQYF
TRBV13,-,TRBJ1-1,-,TGTGCCAGCACCGTGCGGGGGCTATCCGGAACTGAAGCTTTCTTT,CASTVRGLSGTEAFF
TRBV5-6,-,TRBJ1-1,-,TGTGCCAGCAGCGTACAGGGAGTCAACACTGAAGCTTTCTTT,CASSVQGVNTEAFF
TRBV9,-,TRBJ1-2,-,TGTGCCAGCAGCGTAGCTGTCGGGGATGGCTACACCTTC,CASSVAVGDGYTF
TRBV2,-,TRBJ2-4,-,TGTGCCAGCAGTGAAGAAGCGTCCAAAAACATTCAGTACTTC,CASSEEASKNIQYF
TRBV10-2,-,TRBJ1-5,-,TGCGCCAGCAGTGTCCTTTGGGGGGGGCAGGGCGATCAGCCCCAGCATTTT,CASSVLWGGQGDQPQHF
TRBV10-3,TRBD1,TRBJ2-2,-,TGTGCCATCAGCCCTGGACAGGGGGGCACCGGGGAGCTGTTTTTT,CAISPGQGGTGELFF
TRBV3-1/TRBV3-2,-,TRBJ2-1,-,TGTGCCAGCAGCGGACTAAGACCTCAGCAGTTCTTC,CASSGLRPQQFF
TRBV29-1,TRBD1,TRBJ1-1,-,TGCAGCGTAACCAGGGGGGACACTGAAGCTTTCTTT,CSVTRGDTEAFF
TRBV7-2,-,TRBJ2-7,-,TGTGCCAGCAGCCCGAGGTCCTACGAGCAGTACTTC,CASSPRSYEQYF
TRBV12-3/TRBV12-4,-,TRBJ1-5,-,TGTGCCAGCAGCATAAGGTGGGCTCAGCCCCAGCATTTT,CASSIRWAQPQHF
TRBV9,TRBD1,TRBJ1-6,few,TGTGCCAGCAGCCTCCACCAGGGGGCCGTTTCACCCCTCCACTTT,CASSLHQGAVSPLHF
TRBV6-1,TRBD1,TRBJ1-5,-,TGTGCCAGCGGTGAGACAGGGGTAATTAATCAGCCCCAGCATTTT,CASGETGVINQPQHF
TRBV5-1,-,TRBJ2-2,-,TGCGCCAGCAGCCCCGGACAGAGTGCGAACACCGGGGAGCTGTTTTTT,CASSPGQSANTGELFF
TRBV28,-,TRBJ2-7,-,TGTGCCAGCTCTAGGGGGGGCGCCGGGGAGCAGTACTTC,CASSRGGAGEQYF
TRBV7-2,TRBD2,TRBJ2-7,-,TGTGCCAGCAGCTTGGGAGGACTAGCTAGTTACGAGCAGTACTTC,CASSLGGLASYEQYF
TRBV11-2,-,TRBJ2-7,-,TGTGCCAGCAGCTCTGGGACATACGCCTACGAGCAGTACTTC,CASSSGTYAYEQYF
TRBV3-1/TRBV3-2,-,TRBJ1-3,once,TGTGCCAGCAGCCCCCTGGGGGCAGGAAACACCATATATTTT,CASSPLGAGNTIYF
TRBV2,TRBD1,TRBJ1-1,many,TGTGCCAGCAGACTGACAGGGGCCACTGAAGCTTTCTTT,CASRLTGATEAFF
TRBV19,TRBD1,TRBJ1-5,-,TGTGCCAGTAGTATCCGGGACAGGGCCTTAAATCAGCAGCCCCAGCATTTT,CASSIRDRALNQQPQHF
TRBV27,TRBD1,TRBJ1-2,-,TGTGCCAGCAGACCGACAGGGGCTTTAAACTATGGCTACACCTTC,CASRPTGALNYGYTF
TRBV7-9,TRBD1,TRBJ1-5,once,TGTGCCAGCAGCGTCGGACAGGGAGGAAATCAGCCCCAGCATTTT,CASSVGQGGNQPQHF
TRBV5-1,-,TRBJ2-5,-,TGCGCCAGCAGCTTGGACATAGCGGAGACCCAGTACTTC,CASSLDIAETQYF
TRBV27,-,TRBJ2-6,few,TGTGCCAGCAGGAATCCCTATGGGGCCAACGTCCTGACTTTC,CASRNPYGANVLTF
TRBV3-1/TRBV3-2,TRBD1,TRBJ1-6,few,TGTGCCAGCAGCCGAGGGACAGGACTAGGTTCACCCCTCCACTTT,CASSRGTGLGSPLHF
TRBV13,-,TRBJ1-3,few,TGTGCCAGCAGCTTCGACAGAGCCGGCAGAAACACCATATATTTT,CASSFDRAGRNTIYF
TRBV30,TRBD1,TRBJ1-1,-,TGTGCCTGGAGTGTACAGGGGGAAACCGAAGCTTTCTTT,CAWSVQGETEAFF
TRBV6-5,-,TRBJ1-2,-,TGTGCCAGCAGTCACCCCCGGAGGAATAATGGCTACACCTTC,CASSHPRRNNGYTF
TRBV28,TRBD1,TRBJ1-2,-,TGTGCCAGCAGTACCGCCGGGACAGGGGGCCATGGCTACACCTTC,CASSTAGTGGHGYTF
TRBV30,-,TRBJ1-1,-,TGTGCCTGGAGTAAGGACACGGGGGATGAAGCTTTCTTT,CAWSKDTGDEAFF
TRBV9,-,TRBJ1-2,-,TGTGCCAGCAGCGTAACAGGAGACTATGGCTACACCTTC,CASSVTGDYGYTF
TRBV5-4,TRBD1,TRBJ2-7,many,TGTGCCAGCAGCTTGTTGGAACAGGGGGGACACGAGCAGTACTTC,CASSLLEQGGHEQYF
TRBV6-1,TRBD2,TRBJ2-3,-,TGTGCCAGCAGTGAACTAGCGGGGGCCGGGGATACGCAGTATTTT,CASSELAGAGDTQYF
TRBV7-9,-,TRBJ1-6,-,TGTGCCAGCAGCTTAGCGGGGGGTCCGGGATCACCCCTCCACTTT,CASSLAGGPGSPLHF
TRBV23-1,-,TRBJ2-3,-,TGCGCCAGCAGTCTCCTACAGGGACGCCAACAGGATACGCAGTATTTT,CASSLLQGRQQDTQYF
TRBV5-1,TRBD1,TRBJ2-5,-,TGCGCCAGCAGCTTGGTTGGACAGGGAGGCGGGGAGACCCAGTACTTC,CASSLVGQGGGETQYF
TRBV28,-,TRBJ1-1,-,TGTGCCAGCAGGGCAAACACTGAAGCTTTCTTT,CASRANTEAFF
TRBV7-2,TRBD1,TRBJ1-6,-,TGTGCCAGCAGCTTAGCGGGACAGGGACTTAATTCACCCCTCCACTTT,CASSLAGQGLNSPLHF
TRBV18,-,TRBJ1-4,few,TGTGCCAGCTCACAAAAACCCCTGGACAGCCTAAGACAGAAACTGTTTTTT,CASSQKPLDSLRQKLFF
TRBV5-1,TRBD2,TRBJ2-1,-,TGCGCCAGCGCCGGGACTAGAAAATACAATGAGCAGTTCTTC,CASAGTRKYNEQFF
TRBV28,-,TRBJ1-3,-,TGTGCCAGCAGGACAGGCCACTCCGGAAACACCATATATTTT,CASRTGHSGNTIYF